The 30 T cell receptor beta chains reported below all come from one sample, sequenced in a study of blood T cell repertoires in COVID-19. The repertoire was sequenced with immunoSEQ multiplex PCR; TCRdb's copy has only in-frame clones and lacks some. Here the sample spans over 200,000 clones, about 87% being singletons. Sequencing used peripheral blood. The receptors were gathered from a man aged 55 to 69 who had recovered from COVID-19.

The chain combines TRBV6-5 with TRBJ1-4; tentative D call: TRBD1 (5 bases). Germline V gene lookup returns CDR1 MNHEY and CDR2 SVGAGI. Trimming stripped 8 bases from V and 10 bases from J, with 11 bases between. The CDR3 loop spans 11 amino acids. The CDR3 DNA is TGTGCCAGCGTCGTTACAGGAAAACTGTTTTTT. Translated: CASVVTGKLFF.

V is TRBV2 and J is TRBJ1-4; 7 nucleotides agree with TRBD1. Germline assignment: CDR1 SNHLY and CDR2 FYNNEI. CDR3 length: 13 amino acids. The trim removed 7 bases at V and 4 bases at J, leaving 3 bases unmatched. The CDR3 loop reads CASISGGNEKLFF. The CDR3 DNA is TGTGCCAGCATCTCAGGGGGTAATGAAAAACTGTTTTTT.

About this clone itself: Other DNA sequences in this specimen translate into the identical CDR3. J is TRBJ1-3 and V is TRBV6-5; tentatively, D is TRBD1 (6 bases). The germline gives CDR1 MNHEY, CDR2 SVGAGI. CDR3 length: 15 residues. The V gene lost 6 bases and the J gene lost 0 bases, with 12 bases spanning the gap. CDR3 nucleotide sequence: TGTGCCAGCAGCCCCGACAGGTTCTCTGGAAACACCATATATTTT. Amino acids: CASSPDRFSGNTIYF.

DNA for the CDR3: TGCAGCGTTAAGCGGGGTGGTGAAGCTTTCTTT. It translates to CSVKRGGEAFF. The chain couples TRBV29-1 to TRBJ1-1; D is uncertain. The CDR3 length is 11 residues. V lost 5 bases, J lost 7 bases, and 11 bases lay in between. Germline CDR1 is SQVTM and CDR2 is ANQGSEA.

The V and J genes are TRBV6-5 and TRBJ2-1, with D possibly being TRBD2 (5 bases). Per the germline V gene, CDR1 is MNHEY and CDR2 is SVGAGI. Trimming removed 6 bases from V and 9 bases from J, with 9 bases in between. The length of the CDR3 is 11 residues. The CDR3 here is CASSGVVEQFF. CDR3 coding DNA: TGTGCCAGCAGCGGGGTTGTTGAGCAGTTCTTC.

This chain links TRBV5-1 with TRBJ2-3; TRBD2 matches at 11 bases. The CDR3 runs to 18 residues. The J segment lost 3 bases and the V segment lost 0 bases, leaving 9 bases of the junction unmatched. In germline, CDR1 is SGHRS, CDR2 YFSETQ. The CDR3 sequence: CASSLGLAGPARTDTQYF. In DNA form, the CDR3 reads TGCGCCAGCAGCTTGGGACTAGCGGGGCCAGCCCGAACAGATACGCAGTATTTT. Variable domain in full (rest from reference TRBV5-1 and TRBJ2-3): KAGVTQTPRYLIKTRGQQVTLSCSPISGHRSVSWYQQTPGQGLQFLFEYFSETQRNKGNFPGRFSGRQFSNSRSEMNVSTLELGDSALYLCASSLGLAGPARTDTQYFGPGTRLTVL.

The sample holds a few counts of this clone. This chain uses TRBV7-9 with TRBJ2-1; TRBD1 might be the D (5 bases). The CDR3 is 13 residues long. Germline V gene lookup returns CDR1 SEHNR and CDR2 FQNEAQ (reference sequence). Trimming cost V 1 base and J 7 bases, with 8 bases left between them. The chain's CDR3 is CASSLGQQNEQFF. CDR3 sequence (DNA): TGTGCCAGCAGCTTAGGACAGCAAAATGAGCAGTTCTTC. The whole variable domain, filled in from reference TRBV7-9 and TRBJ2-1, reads DTGVSQNPRHKITKRGQNVTFRCDPISEHNRLYWYRQTLGQGPEFLTYFQNEAQLEKSRLLSDRFSAERPKGSFSTLEIQRTEQGDSAMYLCASSLGQQNEQFFGPGTRLTVL.

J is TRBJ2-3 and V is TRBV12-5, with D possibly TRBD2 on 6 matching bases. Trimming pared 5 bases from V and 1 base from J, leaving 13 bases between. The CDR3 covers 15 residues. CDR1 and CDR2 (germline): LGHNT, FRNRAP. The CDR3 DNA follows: TGTGCTAGTGGTGCCGGAGGGGTCGGCACAGATACGCAGTATTTT. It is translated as CASGAGGVGTDTQYF.

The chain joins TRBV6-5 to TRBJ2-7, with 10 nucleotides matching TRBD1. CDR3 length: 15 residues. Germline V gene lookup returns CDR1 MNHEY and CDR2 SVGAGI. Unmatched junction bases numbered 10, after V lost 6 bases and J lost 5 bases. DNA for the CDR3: TGTGCCAGCAGGGCTGGGACAGGGGTTTCCGACGAGCAGTACTTC. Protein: CASRAGTGVSDEQYF.

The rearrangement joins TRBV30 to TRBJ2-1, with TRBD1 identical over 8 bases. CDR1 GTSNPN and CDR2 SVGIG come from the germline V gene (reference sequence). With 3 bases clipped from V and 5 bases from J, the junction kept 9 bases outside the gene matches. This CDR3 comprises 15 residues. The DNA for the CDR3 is TGTGCCTGGAGGGGAACCGGGACAGGCCACAATGAGCAGTTCTTC. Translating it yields CAWRGTGTGHNEQFF.

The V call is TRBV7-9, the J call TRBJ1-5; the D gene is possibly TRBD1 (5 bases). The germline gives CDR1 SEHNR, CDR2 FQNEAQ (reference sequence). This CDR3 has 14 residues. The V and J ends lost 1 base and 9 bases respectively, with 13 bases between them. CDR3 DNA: TGTGCCAGCAGCTTAGGCGGGGGACCTAGGCCCCAGCATTTT. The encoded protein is CASSLGGGPRPQHF.

The CDR3 DNA sequence: TGTGCCAGCAGTGATCGGCTAGCGGGGAAAGAGACCCAGTACTTC. Translated, it gives CASSDRLAGKETQYF. The rearrangement joins TRBV6-1 to TRBJ2-5, with 9 bases that match TRBD2. CDR3 size: 15 residues. V shed 3 bases and J 3 bases; nucleotides not matched to a gene: 5. Germline V lookup: CDR1 MNHNS, CDR2 SASEGT.

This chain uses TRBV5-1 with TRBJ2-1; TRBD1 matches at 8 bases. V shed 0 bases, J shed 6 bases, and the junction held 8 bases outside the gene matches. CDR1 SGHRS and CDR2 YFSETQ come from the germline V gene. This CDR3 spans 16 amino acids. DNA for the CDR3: TGCGCCAGCAGCTTGGTGTCCGGACAGGGCGTCAATGAGCAGTTCTTC. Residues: CASSLVSGQGVNEQFF. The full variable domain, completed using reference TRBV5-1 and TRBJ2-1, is KAGVTQTPRYLIKTRGQQVTLSCSPISGHRSVSWYQQTPGQGLQFLFEYFSETQRNKGNFPGRFSGRQFSNSRSEMNVSTLELGDSALYLCASSLVSGQGVNEQFFGPGTRLTVL.

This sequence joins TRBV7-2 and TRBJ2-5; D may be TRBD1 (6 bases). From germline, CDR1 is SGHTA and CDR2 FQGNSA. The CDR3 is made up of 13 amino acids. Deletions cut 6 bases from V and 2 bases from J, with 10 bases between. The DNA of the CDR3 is TGTGCCAGCAGGGTAGGGGGTCAAGAGACCCAGTACTTC. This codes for CASRVGGQETQYF.

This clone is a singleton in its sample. This chain's CDR3 is CASSPNDRWKTQYF. In DNA form, the CDR3 reads TGTGCCAGTAGTCCAAACGACAGGTGGAAGACCCAGTACTTC. V usage is TRBV19 and J usage is TRBJ2-5; TRBD1 is a possible D gene (6 bases). Trimming took off 5 bases at V and 6 bases at J, with 16 bases between the two ends. The CDR3 is 14 residues long. Germline V lookup: CDR1 LNHDA, CDR2 SQIVND (reference sequence). Complete variable domain (other parts from reference TRBV19 and TRBJ2-5): DGGITQSPKYLFRKEGQNVTLSCEQNLNHDAMYWYRQDPGQGLRLIYYSQIVNDFQKGDIAEGYSVSREKKESFPLTVTSAQKNPTAFYLCASSPNDRWKTQYFGPGTRLLVL.

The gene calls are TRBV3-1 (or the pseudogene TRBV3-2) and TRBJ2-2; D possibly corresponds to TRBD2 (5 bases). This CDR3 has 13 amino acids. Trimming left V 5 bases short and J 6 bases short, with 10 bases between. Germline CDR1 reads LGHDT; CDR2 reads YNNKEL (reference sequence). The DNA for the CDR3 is TGTGCCAGCAGCGCGAGGGTGGCCGGGGAGCTGTTTTTT. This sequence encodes CASSARVAGELFF.

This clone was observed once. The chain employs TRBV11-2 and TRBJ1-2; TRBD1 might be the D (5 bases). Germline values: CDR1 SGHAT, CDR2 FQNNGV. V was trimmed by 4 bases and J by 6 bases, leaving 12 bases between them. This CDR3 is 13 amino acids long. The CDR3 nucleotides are TGTGCCAGCAGCTACGTGGGGGGGAATGGCTACACCTTC. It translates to CASSYVGGNGYTF.

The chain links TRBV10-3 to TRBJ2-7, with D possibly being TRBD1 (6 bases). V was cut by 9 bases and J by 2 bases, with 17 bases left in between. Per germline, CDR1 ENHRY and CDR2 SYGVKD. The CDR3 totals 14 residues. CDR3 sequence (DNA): TGTGCCATACAGGGATTCCGGCGGACCTACGAGCAGTACTTC. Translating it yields CAIQGFRRTYEQYF.

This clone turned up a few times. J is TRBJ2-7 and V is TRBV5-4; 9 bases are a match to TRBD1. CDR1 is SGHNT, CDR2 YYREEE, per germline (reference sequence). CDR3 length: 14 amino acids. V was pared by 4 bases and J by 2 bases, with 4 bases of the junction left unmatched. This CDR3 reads CASSPGQGAYEQYF. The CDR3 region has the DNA TGTGCCAGCAGCCCGGGACAGGGTGCCTACGAGCAGTACTTC.

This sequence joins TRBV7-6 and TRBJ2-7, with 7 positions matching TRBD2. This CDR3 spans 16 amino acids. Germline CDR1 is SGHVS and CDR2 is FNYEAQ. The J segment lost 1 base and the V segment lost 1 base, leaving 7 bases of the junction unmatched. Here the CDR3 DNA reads TGTGCCAGCAGCTTAGTCGAAAGGGGAGGGTCCTACGAGCAGTACTTC. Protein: CASSLVERGGSYEQYF.

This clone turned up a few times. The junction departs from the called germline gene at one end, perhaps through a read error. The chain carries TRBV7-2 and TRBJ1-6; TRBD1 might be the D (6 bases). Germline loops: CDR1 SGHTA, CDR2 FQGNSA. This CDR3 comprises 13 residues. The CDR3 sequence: CASSSRSDRTSRF. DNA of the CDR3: TGTGCCAGCAGCTCAAGATCAGACAGGACTAGTCGGTTT. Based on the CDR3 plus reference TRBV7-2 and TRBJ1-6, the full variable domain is GAGVSQSPSNKVTEKGKDVELRCDPISGHTALYWYRQSLGQGLEFLIYFQGNSAPDKSGLPSDRFSAERTGGSVSTLTIQRTQQEDSAVYLCASSSRSDRTSRFGNGTRLTVT.

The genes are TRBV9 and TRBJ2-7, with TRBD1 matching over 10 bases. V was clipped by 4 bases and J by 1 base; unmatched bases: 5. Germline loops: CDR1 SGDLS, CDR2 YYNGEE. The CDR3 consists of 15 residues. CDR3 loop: CASSPRQGASYEQYF. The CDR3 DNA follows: TGTGCCAGCAGCCCCAGACAGGGGGCGTCCTACGAGCAGTACTTC.

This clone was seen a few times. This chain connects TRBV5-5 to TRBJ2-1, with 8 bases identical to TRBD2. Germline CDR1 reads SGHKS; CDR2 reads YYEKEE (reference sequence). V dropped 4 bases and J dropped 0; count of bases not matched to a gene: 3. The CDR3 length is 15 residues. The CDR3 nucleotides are TGTGCCAGCAGCGCGCGGGGGGCCTCCTACAATGAGCAGTTCTTC. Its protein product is CASSARGASYNEQFF.

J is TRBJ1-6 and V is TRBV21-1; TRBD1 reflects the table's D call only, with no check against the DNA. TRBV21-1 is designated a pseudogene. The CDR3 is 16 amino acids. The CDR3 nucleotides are TGTGCCAGCAGCCCAACCCCGGACAGGACGAATTCACCCCTCCACTTT. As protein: CASSPTPDRTNSPLHF.

The CDR3 protein is CASSLVRTGGYEQYF. CDR3 bases: TGTGCCAGCAGCTTAGTGAGGACGGGGGGCTACGAGCAGTACTTC. The V and J genes are TRBV11-2 and TRBJ2-7; 7 bases match TRBD2. The V segment lost 1 base and the J segment 3 bases; nucleotides outside the gene matches: 6. This CDR3 region has 15 residues. Germline assignment: CDR1 SGHAT and CDR2 FQNNGV.

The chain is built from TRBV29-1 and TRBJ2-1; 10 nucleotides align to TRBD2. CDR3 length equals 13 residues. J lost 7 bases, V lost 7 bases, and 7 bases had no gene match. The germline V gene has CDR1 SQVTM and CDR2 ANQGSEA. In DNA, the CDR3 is TGCAGCGGAAGCGGGGGGGCCGTTAATGAGCAGTTCTTC. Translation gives CSGSGGAVNEQFF.

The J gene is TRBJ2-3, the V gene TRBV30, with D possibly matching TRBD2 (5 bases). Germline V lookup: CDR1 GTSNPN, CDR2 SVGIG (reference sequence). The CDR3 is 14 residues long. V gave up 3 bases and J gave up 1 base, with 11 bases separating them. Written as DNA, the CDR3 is TGTGCCTGGAGGAGGGATTGGGGCACAGATACGCAGTATTTT. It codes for CAWRRDWGTDTQYF.

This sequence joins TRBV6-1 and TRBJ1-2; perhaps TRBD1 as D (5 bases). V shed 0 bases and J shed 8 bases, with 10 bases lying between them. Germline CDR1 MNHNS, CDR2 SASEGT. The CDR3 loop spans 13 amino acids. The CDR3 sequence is CASSEAARVGYTF. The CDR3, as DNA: TGTGCCAGCAGTGAAGCCGCCAGGGTGGGCTACACCTTC.

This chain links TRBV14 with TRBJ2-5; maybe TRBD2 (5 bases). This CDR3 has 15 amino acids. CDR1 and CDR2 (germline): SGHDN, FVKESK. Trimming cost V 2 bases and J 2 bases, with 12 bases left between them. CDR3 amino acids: CASSQRLAWQETQYF. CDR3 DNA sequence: TGTGCCAGCAGCCAACGGCTAGCCTGGCAAGAGACCCAGTACTTC. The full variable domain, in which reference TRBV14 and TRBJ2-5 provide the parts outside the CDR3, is EAGVTQFPSHSVIEKGQTVTLRCDPISGHDNLYWYRRVMGKEIKFLLHFVKESKQDESGMPNNRFLAERTGGTYSTLKVQPAELEDSGVYFCASSQRLAWQETQYFGPGTRLLVL.

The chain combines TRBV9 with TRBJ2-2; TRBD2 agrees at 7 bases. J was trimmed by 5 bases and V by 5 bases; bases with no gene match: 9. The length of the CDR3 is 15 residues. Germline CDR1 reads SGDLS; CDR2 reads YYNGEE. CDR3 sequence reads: CASRGLSGGTGELFF. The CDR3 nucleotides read TGTGCCAGCAGGGGCCTTTCGGGGGGTACCGGGGAGCTGTTTTTT.